This TCR beta chain was found in a study of regulatory T cells in long-lasting Graves disease (dated by TCRdb to the early 2020s). Describing the broader study: Patients with newly diagnosed Graves' disease had been on antithyroid drugs for under 3 months. This study used TCR sequencing and RNA sequencing of peripheral blood to compare persistent Graves' disease patients against newly diagnosed Graves' disease patients. The study was registered as a clinical trial and conducted in China. TCR sequencing covered about 13 persistent and about 20 newly diagnosed Graves' disease patients, 33 samples in total. Summary of the overall study and its limitations: Compared with newly diagnosed patients, persistent Graves' disease patients had lower TCR Shannon entropy and fewer highly expanded clones, which suggests clonal expansion. The authors noted that the small sample size was a limitation that may lower accuracy. Preferential use of TRBV28, TRBJ1-2 and TRBJ2-5 was observed in persistent disease, whereas TRBV20-1 and TRBJ2-1 were favored in newly diagnosed disease. Patients with persistent disease shared more public clonotypes (fewer than 3,000) than newly diagnosed patients did (more than 900). Only the TCR beta chain was sequenced and analyzed. Peripheral blood alone was examined, since thyroid tissue, which constituted the primary lesion, could not be accessed.

Receptor amplification or capture employed multiplex PCR. Sequencing used an Illumina HiSeq 4000. CDR3 regions were amplified by Arm-PCR with iRepertoire HTBI primers to construct TCR beta libraries. Before sequencing, the PCR products underwent gel purification. On the authors' methods: Gene usage analysis of CDR3 amino acid clonotypes relied on the roughly 60 TRBV and 14 TRBJ segments identified across samples. COPE and FqMerger were used to merge the filtered high-quality paired reads into contigs. Contigs were aligned with BLAST to IMGT TRBV, TRBD and TRBJ reference genes, and CDR3 was defined per IMGT. Any clonotype with a frequency above 0.1% was counted as a highly expanded clone. Shannon entropy served as the measure of repertoire diversity, while the Gini coefficient captured V-J evenness. Clonotypes shared by more than one individual were considered public. The raw public data were reprocessed by TCRdb itself: fastp quality trimming at Q25, MiXCR clonotype calling, in-frame beta chains only. Each entry merges the rows of one CDR3 protein and shows their most common DNA and genes. TCRdb's processing, not the study's, gives the V and J calls here. Within this sample are 250,000 to 300,000 distinct CDR3 sequences, with around 18% of them counted one time only. 12% to 15% of the sample belongs to the ten largest clones.

This clonotype was detected ten times or more. Its antigen remains undetermined. No base-level quality is on record; no much larger clone is a single base apart. The label giving this sample's time point can be read as: newly diagnosed GD, antithyroid drugs for less than 3 months. For both TCR sequencing and RNA sequencing, RNA was extracted from PBMCs in TRIzol. The diagnosis of Graves' disease followed American Thyroid Association guidelines. Patients for the study were recruited at an endocrinology department in Xi'an, China. Each patient gave approximately 10 milliliters of peripheral blood, collected in an EDTA anticoagulant tube. Ficoll Paque Plus density gradient separation was used to isolate PBMCs, and no additional T cell sorting was done. An Agilent 2100 Bioanalyzer and agarose gel were used to check RNA quality, and a NanoDrop 2000 was used to measure RNA concentration. For this chain, trimming is 5 bases at the V end and 8 bases at the J end, and the number of junction bases without a gene match is 9. From the cysteine up to the phenylalanine, the CDR3 has a length of 14 residues. Only CDR3 DNA remains: 42 bases, in frame from the first base. CDR1 MNHEY and CDR2 SMNVEV are derived from the germline V gene (reference sequence).

Another study also made use of these data, one on T cells in Graves' hyperthyroidism and ophthalmopathy. From the second report: Stable Graves' hyperthyroidism was defined as no progression to ophthalmopathy during 18 months of follow-up. Hyperthyroidism patients were newly diagnosed, had a disease duration of under 2 months, and were aged 18 to 65 years. Exclusion was applied to patients with uncontrolled infections, other autoimmune diseases, pregnancy or lactation. Clinical symptoms, serum thyroxine and TRAb, thyroid ultrasound, and orbital computed tomography formed the basis for the diagnoses. The TCR CDR3 was subjected to a first round of RT-PCR using the HTBI primer set and the Qiagen OneStep RT-PCR kit. Blood samples also contained most of the expanded thyroid clonotypes (frequency above 0.001), which suggests that blood repertoires may reflect thyroid immune responses. Ophthalmopathy was separated from stable hyperthyroidism by a 13 V-J signature model, with approximately 86% sensitivity and approximately 84% specificity obtained in cross-validation and 80%/75% obtained in testing. In validation, progression to ophthalmopathy was predicted by the model with around 70% sensitivity and around 76% specificity, a median of around 6.5 months before onset. To identify TCR V-J signatures that set the groups apart, the researchers used a discovery cohort of 95 to 100 patients, made up of 40 to 45 with Graves' ophthalmopathy and some 56 with stable Graves' hyperthyroidism. Prospective prediction of ophthalmopathy was tested in an independent validation cohort consisting of 18 to 20 hyperthyroidism patients and over 15 patients who later progressed to ophthalmopathy. The approximately 95 discovery patients were divided at random into training and test sets in a 7:3 ratio. In addition, the study compared T-cell repertoires in thyroid tissue and in blood from over 5 Graves' hyperthyroidism patients. After sampling, hyperthyroidism patients received methimazole starting at 30 mg daily, and ophthalmopathy patients received high-dose intravenous methylprednisolone. Libraries were constructed in a second round of multiplex PCR, after which size selection and purification were performed. Libraries were sequenced paired-end with 100 bp reads on an Illumina HiSeq2000. SOAPnuke was used to process the raw data, with reads discarded if the reads contained adapters or uncalled bases, had a mean Phred below 15, or lacked an exact constant-primer or identifier match. COPE v1.2.5 was used to merge high-quality paired reads, and clonotypes were defined as unique nucleotide sequences. Clonotypes were aligned to IMGT TRBV, TRBD and TRBJ reference segments using MiTCR v1.1. The analysis was restricted to V-J combinations with a frequency above 0.0001, which together covered about 99% of the repertoires. The TCS score was defined as F50 (clonal expansion) divided by E x V (chaos), with BLOSUM62-based TCRdist calculated between CDR3 peptides within each V-J. Welch's t-statistics and random forest reduced roughly 500 V-J features to roughly 13, which were used in a naive Bayes classifier (R e1071). No statistical method was used to set the sample size in advance, and investigators knew the group allocation. According to the paper, TCR Vbeta CDR3 sequencing was carried out on around 140 peripheral blood samples, which came from over 40 ophthalmopathy, around 74 hyperthyroidism and roughly 17 progressor patients.

Sequenced material: peripheral blood mononuclear cells (PBMCs), taken at new diagnosis, from a patient treated with antithyroid drugs. The chain couples TRBV27 to TRBJ2-1; TRBD1 matches 7 bases in the middle. The receptor's source is a woman aged 25 to 39 with Graves disease. Donor details come from another sample of the same person, matched by shared clones. In nucleotides, the sequence is TGTGCCAGCAGTCTTAGCGACAGGGTCTATGAGCAGTTCTTC. This yields the protein CASSLSDRVYEQFF.